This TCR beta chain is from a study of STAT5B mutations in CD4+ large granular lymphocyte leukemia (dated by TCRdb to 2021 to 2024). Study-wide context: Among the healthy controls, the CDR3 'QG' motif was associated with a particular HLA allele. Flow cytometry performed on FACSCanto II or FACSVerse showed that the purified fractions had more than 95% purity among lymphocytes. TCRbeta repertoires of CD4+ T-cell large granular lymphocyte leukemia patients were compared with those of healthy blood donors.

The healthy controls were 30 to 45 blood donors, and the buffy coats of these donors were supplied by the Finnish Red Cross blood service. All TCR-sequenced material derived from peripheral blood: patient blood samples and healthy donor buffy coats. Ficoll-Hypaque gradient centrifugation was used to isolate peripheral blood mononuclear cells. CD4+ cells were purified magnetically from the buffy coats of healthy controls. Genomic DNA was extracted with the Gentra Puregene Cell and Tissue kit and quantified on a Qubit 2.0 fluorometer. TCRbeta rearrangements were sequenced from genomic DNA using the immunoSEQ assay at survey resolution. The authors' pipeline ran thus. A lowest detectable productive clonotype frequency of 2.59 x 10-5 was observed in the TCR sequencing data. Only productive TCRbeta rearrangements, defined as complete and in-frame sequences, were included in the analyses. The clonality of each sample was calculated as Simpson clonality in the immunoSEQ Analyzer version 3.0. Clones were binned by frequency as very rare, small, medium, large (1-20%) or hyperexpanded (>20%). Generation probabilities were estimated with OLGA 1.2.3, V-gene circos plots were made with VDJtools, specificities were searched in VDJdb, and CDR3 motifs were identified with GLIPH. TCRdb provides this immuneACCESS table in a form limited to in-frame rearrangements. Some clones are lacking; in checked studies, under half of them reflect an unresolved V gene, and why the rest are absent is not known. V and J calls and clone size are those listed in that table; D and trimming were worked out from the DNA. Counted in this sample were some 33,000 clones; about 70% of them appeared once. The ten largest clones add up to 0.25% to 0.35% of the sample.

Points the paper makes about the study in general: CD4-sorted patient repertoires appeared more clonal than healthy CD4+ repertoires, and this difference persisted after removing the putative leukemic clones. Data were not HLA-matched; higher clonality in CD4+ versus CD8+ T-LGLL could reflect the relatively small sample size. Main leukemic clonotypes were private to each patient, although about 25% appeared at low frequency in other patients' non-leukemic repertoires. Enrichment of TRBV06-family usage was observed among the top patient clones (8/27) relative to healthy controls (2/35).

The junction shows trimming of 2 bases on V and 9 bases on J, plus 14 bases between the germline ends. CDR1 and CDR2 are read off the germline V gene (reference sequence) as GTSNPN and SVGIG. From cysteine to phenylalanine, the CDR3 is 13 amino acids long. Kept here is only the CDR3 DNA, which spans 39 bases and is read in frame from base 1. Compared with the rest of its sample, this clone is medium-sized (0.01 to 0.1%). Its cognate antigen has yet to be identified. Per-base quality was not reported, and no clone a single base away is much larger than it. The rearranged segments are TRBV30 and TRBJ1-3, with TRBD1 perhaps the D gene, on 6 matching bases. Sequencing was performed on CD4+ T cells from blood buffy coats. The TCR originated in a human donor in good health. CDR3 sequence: CAWSFRTAGTIYF. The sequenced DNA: TGTGCCTGGAGTTTCCGGACAGCTGGCACCATATATTTT.